This T cell receptor (beta chain) was captured in a study of CD8 T cells in Susac syndrome. Random hexamers were used to reverse transcribe 0.5 to 1 ug of RNA. The CDR3 of TCR beta was amplified by immunoSEQ multiplex PCR across 54 Vbeta and 13 Jbeta. A single record per CDR3 protein comes from TCRdb applying MiXCR to the immunoSEQ multiplex PCR reads. The sample yields some 400,000 distinct CDR3 sequences, approximately 85% seen once. Control patients had untreated stable or active relapsing-remitting multiple sclerosis by revised McDonald criteria. The ends were cut back, 0 bases at V and 5 bases at J, with 5 bases in the middle. The germline gives CDR1 SEHNR, CDR2 FQNEAQ (reference sequence). CDR3 size: 13 residues.

This sequence originates from a human donor with multiple sclerosis. V gene TRBV7-9 combines with J gene TRBJ2-1; D call uncertain. Sequencing input: CD8+ T cells from PBMCs. The CDR3 DNA follows: TGTGCCAGCAGCTTAGCTCTACACAATGAGCAGTTCTTC. It codes for CASSLALHNEQFF. Full variable domain (rest looked up from reference TRBV7-9 and TRBJ2-1): DTGVSQNPRHKITKRGQNVTFRCDPISEHNRLYWYRQTLGQGPEFLTYFQNEAQLEKSRLLSDRFSAERPKGSFSTLEIQRTEQGDSAMYLCASSLALHNEQFFGPGTRLTVL.